The 14 T cell receptor beta chains in this list originate from one sample, sequenced in a study of blood T cells in healthy people across ages. A J-beta primer mix and a sample-barcoded 5' primer were used in a second PCR of about 6 to 12 cycles. TCRdb recomputed calls from the 5' RACE reads with MiXCR, one row per CDR3 protein. Of about 780,000 distinct CDR3 sequences listed, 25% to 30% were seen once; the top ten hold around 3%. The same data also went into a second study, on T cells of mothers and their children.

The material sequenced was blood. These receptor sequences come from a boy between 10 and 17 years old in good health.

This clonotype was counted only a few times. V and J are TRBV5-5 and TRBJ2-7; D is tentatively TRBD1 or TRBD2 (6 bases each). V lost 4 bases and J 6 bases, leaving 11 bases between the germline ends. Germline-derived CDR1 and CDR2 are SGHKS and YYEKEE (reference sequence). The CDR3 loop spans 12 amino acids. CDR3 region: CASSRTAGEQYF. The CDR3 bases are TGTGCCAGCAGCCGGACAGCGGGCGAGCAGTACTTC.

The V call is TRBV6-1, the J call TRBJ2-6; 8 bases fit TRBD1. Germline lookup yields CDR1 MNHNS and CDR2 SASEGT. The CDR3 runs 16 residues. The V gene end was trimmed by 6 bases and the J gene end by 2 bases; junction bases not matched to a gene: 6. The CDR3 DNA sequence: TGTGCCAGCAGGACAGGGGATACCCCTGGGGCCAACGTCCTGACTTTC. Translated, it gives CASRTGDTPGANVLTF.

The chain is built from TRBV30 and TRBJ1-6; D may be TRBD1 (6 bases). The germline V gene has CDR1 GTSNPN and CDR2 SVGIG (reference sequence). This CDR3 contains 13 residues. V lost 4 bases to trimming and J lost 7 bases, with 11 bases between them. The CDR3: CAWTPQGNSPLHF. CDR3 nucleotide sequence: TGTGCCTGGACCCCCCAGGGGAATTCACCCCTCCACTTT.

In its sample, this clonotype was seen a few times. The CDR3 DNA follows: TGCAGCGTCGGGCTGACCTCCTACAATGAGCAGTTCTTC. Translating gives CSVGLTSYNEQFF. The J gene is TRBJ2-1, the V gene TRBV29-1; the D is unclear. The V end was cut by 6 bases, the J end by 0 bases, with 9 bases between. Germline-derived CDR1 and CDR2 are SQVTM and ANQGSEA. The CDR3 sequence is 13 residues long.

This clonotype was observed a handful of times. The J gene is TRBJ2-1, the V gene TRBV20-1, with 8 bases aligning to TRBD1. This CDR3 is built from 13 residues. J was trimmed by 7 bases and V by 2 bases; bases with no gene match: 4. CDR1 is DFQATT and CDR2 is SNEGSKA in the germline V gene (reference sequence). The CDR3 here is CSARIGDRNEQFF. The CDR3 DNA follows: TGCAGTGCTAGAATAGGGGACAGGAATGAGCAGTTCTTC.

This clonotype was seen a handful of times. The chain links TRBV29-1 to TRBJ2-7, with D perhaps TRBD1 (6 bases). The V gene's germline CDR1 is SQVTM and CDR2 ANQGSEA. CDR3 length: 13 residues. The V gene lost 5 bases and the J gene lost 3 bases, with 14 bases spanning the gap. CDR3 coding DNA: TGCAGCGTTTTCACAGGGCGAATCTACGAGCAGTACTTC. Protein sequence: CSVFTGRIYEQYF.

This rearrangement joins TRBV10-1 to TRBJ2-5; D unresolved. The length of the CDR3 is 13 residues. The V end was cut by 4 bases, the J end by 1 base, with 7 bases between. Germline V gives CDR1 WNHNN, CDR2 SYGVQD (reference sequence). The CDR3 DNA follows: TGCGCCAGCAGTGGGAGACCCCAAGAGACCCAGTACTTC. Protein product: CASSGRPQETQYF.

This clonotype was counted a few times. The V call is TRBV7-8, the J call TRBJ1-1; D remains unclear. The CDR3 length is 13 residues. Germline V gene data show CDR1 as SGHVS and CDR2 as FQNEAQ. The V and J ends lost 5 bases and 2 bases respectively, with 9 bases between them. CDR3 region: CASSLWANTEAFF. CDR3 in DNA: TGTGCCAGCAGCCTCTGGGCTAACACTGAAGCTTTCTTT.

The gene calls are TRBV7-9 and TRBJ1-4; TRBD1 is a possible D gene (5 bases). Germline CDR1 reads SEHNR; CDR2 reads FQNEAQ (reference sequence). The V and J ends lost 5 bases and 7 bases respectively, with 14 bases between them. This CDR3 spans 14 amino acids. The CDR3 sequence: CASSRNPGPEKLFF. The CDR3 bases are TGTGCCAGCAGCCGGAACCCGGGGCCTGAAAAACTGTTTTTT.

This chain links TRBV28 with TRBJ2-5, with 12 bases identical to TRBD1. Losses at the gene ends were 3 bases for V and 5 bases for J; bases not matched to a gene: 13. Per the germline V gene, CDR1 is MDHEN and CDR2 is SYDVKM. This CDR3 spans 18 amino acids. The CDR3 is CASSFHPGQGAQWETQYF. The CDR3 DNA sequence: TGTGCCAGCAGTTTCCATCCGGGACAGGGGGCGCAGTGGGAGACCCAGTACTTC.

The V gene is TRBV2, the J gene TRBJ1-6; 7 nucleotides match TRBD1. After removal of 6 bases from V and 9 bases from J, the junction contained 8 bases not matched to a gene. Germline CDR1 is SNHLY and CDR2 is FYNNEI. This CDR3 has 14 amino acids. The CDR3 protein is CASSPQGNGSPLHF. The CDR3 coding sequence is TGTGCCAGCAGCCCACAGGGGAATGGTTCACCCCTCCACTTT.

This sequence joins TRBV27 and TRBJ2-5, with D possibly being TRBD2 (6 bases). Trimming cost V 1 base and J 1 base, with 13 bases left between them. Germline loops: CDR1 MNHEY, CDR2 SMNVEV (reference sequence). The CDR3 is 16 amino acids. CDR3 in amino acids: CASSLFARGFQETQYF. CDR3 nucleotides: TGTGCCAGCAGTTTATTTGCGCGGGGTTTCCAAGAGACCCAGTACTTC.

The chain links TRBV30 to TRBJ2-1; D gene unclear. With the DNA end fitting TRBJ2-5 better, the J assignment may be wrong. Germline loops: CDR1 GTSNPN, CDR2 SVGIG (reference sequence). The CDR3 covers 15 residues. CDR3 in DNA: TGTGCCTGGAGGCCTAAGGGCGCCCCCCAAGAGACCCAGTACTTC. Residues: CAWRPKGAPQETQYF.

This rearrangement joins TRBV20-1 to TRBJ2-7; TRBD2 agrees at 8 bases. The ends lost 6 bases at V and 3 bases at J; junction bases unmatched: 10. CDR1 and CDR2 (germline): DFQATT, SNEGSKA (reference sequence). The CDR3 runs to 14 residues. CDR3 in amino acids: CSAELLRGDYEQYF. The CDR3, as DNA: TGCAGTGCGGAGCTGTTGCGGGGGGACTACGAGCAGTACTTC.